This entry lists 27 T cell receptor beta chains sequenced from one sample in a study of long-term antiretroviral therapy in people with HIV. This was the immunoSEQ v3.0 assay at survey level. Repertoires were generated with immunoSEQ multiplex PCR, while TCRdb's copy carries only in-frame clones and drops some. The sample lists some 20,000 clones; around 84% were seen once. Sequencing was performed on unsorted PBMCs, taken roughly 6.2 years after starting antiretroviral therapy. The source is a man aged 25-45 years with HIV.

The rearrangement links TRBV19 to TRBJ2-7, with D perhaps TRBD1 (6 bases). This CDR3 contains 16 residues. The germline gives CDR1 LNHDA, CDR2 SQIVND (reference sequence). V was pared by 3 bases and J by 3 bases, with 18 bases between. The DNA of the CDR3 is TGTGCCAGTAGTATTACGAGTAGGACAGCCAGCTACGAGCAGTACTTC. Encoded protein: CASSITSRTASYEQYF.

V gene TRBV19 combines with J gene TRBJ1-5, with 7 bases fitting TRBD1. The CDR3 is made up of 15 amino acids. CDR1 is LNHDA, CDR2 SQIVND, per germline (reference sequence). V lost 8 bases to trimming and J lost 3 bases; unmatched junction nucleotides: 10. Written as DNA, the CDR3 is TGTGCCAGTGCCTCAACAGGGGCTGTCAATCAGCCCCAGCATTTT. Encoded protein: CASASTGAVNQPQHF.

The chain couples TRBV28 to TRBJ2-7, with 9 bases fitting TRBD2. V shed 7 bases, J shed 5 bases, and the junction held 9 bases outside the gene matches. CDR1 is MDHEN and CDR2 is SYDVKM in the germline V gene. This CDR3 is 14 amino acids long. CDR3 coding DNA: TGTGCCAGCAAGGATAGCGGGAGTTCCCACGAGCAGTACTTC. Its translation is CASKDSGSSHEQYF. The complete variable domain, with remaining parts taken from reference TRBV28 and TRBJ2-7, reads DVKVTQSSRYLVKRTGEKVFLECVQDMDHENMFWYRQDPGLGLRLIYFSYDVKMKEKGDIPEGYSVSREKKERFSLILESASTNQTSMYLCASKDSGSSHEQYFGPGTRLTVT.

The rearrangement uses TRBV5-1 and TRBJ1-1; D ambiguous. V lost 0 bases and J 3 bases, leaving 12 bases between the germline ends. The CDR3 is 15 residues long. Germline values: CDR1 SGHRS, CDR2 YFSETQ. CDR3 region: CASSLESVGYTEAFF. The CDR3 nucleotides are TGCGCCAGCAGCTTGGAATCGGTCGGGTACACTGAAGCTTTCTTT.

This clone was recorded only once. This chain links TRBV27 with TRBJ1-1, with D tentatively TRBD1 (6 bases). CDR1 is MNHEY and CDR2 is SMNVEV in the germline V gene (reference sequence). The CDR3 spans 13 residues. Trimming took 9 bases from V and 7 from J, leaving 18 bases between them. The CDR3 nucleotides read TGTGCCAGTGGACCTCGGGGGGCGAATGAAGCTTTCTTT. Translating gives CASGPRGANEAFF.

This chain joins TRBV9 and TRBJ2-1, with D unclear. CDR3 length equals 13 residues. Germline CDR1 reads SGDLS; CDR2 reads YYNGEE. V was trimmed by 3 bases and J by 2 bases, leaving 6 bases between them. The CDR3: CASSEGPYNEQFF. For the CDR3, the DNA is TGTGCCAGCAGCGAGGGCCCCTACAATGAGCAGTTCTTC.

V and J are TRBV28 and TRBJ2-7; TRBD1 matches at 10 bases. Per germline, CDR1 MDHEN and CDR2 SYDVKM. J was trimmed by 6 bases and V by 8 bases; bases with no gene match: 7. CDR3 length equals 13 residues. The chain's CDR3 is CASSTGGPLEQYF. The CDR3 DNA sequence: TGTGCCAGCTCGACAGGGGGCCCGCTCGAGCAGTACTTC.

The rearrangement links TRBV6-5 to TRBJ2-1; 8 bases agree with TRBD1. Trimming removed 9 bases from V and 6 bases from J; junction bases left unmatched: 10. Germline V gene lookup returns CDR1 MNHEY and CDR2 SVGAGI. CDR3 length: 14 amino acids. CDR3 residues: CASYPRTGINEQFF. CDR3 in DNA: TGTGCCAGTTATCCTAGGACAGGGATCAATGAGCAGTTCTTC.

The J gene is TRBJ2-2, the V gene TRBV5-4; D remains unclear. V lost 4 bases and J 7 bases, leaving 11 bases between the germline ends. The CDR3 contains 13 residues. The germline V gene encodes CDR1 SGHNT and CDR2 YYREEE (reference sequence). The DNA for the CDR3 is TGTGCCAGCAGCATAGGAGCTGGCGGGGAGCTGTTTTTT. Amino acid sequence: CASSIGAGGELFF.

In DNA form, the CDR3 reads TGTGCCAGCATGGGATTTGGGGGGCGGGAGGGAATCGGTGAGCAGTTCTTC. It yields the protein CASMGFGGREGIGEQFF. V gene TRBV5-4 combines with J gene TRBJ2-1; 9 nucleotides align to TRBD2. Unmatched junction bases numbered 19, after V lost 6 bases and J lost 9 bases. The CDR3 spans 17 residues. Germline CDR1 is SGHNT and CDR2 is YYREEE (reference sequence).

This clone has only one observation. The genes are TRBV28 and TRBJ2-7; no reliable D call. Germline CDR1 reads MDHEN; CDR2 reads SYDVKM. Trimming shortened V by 5 bases and J by 6 bases, and 8 bases separated the two germline ends. This CDR3 region has 11 residues. CDR3 nucleotides: TGTGCCAGCAGTCTCTCGCGCGAGCAGTACTTC. Its translation is CASSLSREQYF. Looking up the rest from reference TRBV28 and TRBJ2-7 gives the full variable domain: DVKVTQSSRYLVKRTGEKVFLECVQDMDHENMFWYRQDPGLGLRLIYFSYDVKMKEKGDIPEGYSVSREKKERFSLILESASTNQTSMYLCASSLSREQYFGPGTRLTVT.

The V call is TRBV6-5, the J call TRBJ2-1; the match to TRBD2 covers 10 bases. The CDR3 has 14 amino acids. Looked up from germline, CDR1 is MNHEY and CDR2 is SVGAGI. V was pared by 6 bases and J by 3 bases, with 2 bases of the junction left unmatched. CDR3 sequence: CASSRTSGYNEQFF. Here the CDR3 DNA reads TGTGCCAGCAGCCGGACTAGCGGCTACAATGAGCAGTTCTTC.

The chain employs TRBV9 and TRBJ1-4, with D perhaps matching TRBD1 (5 bases). The CDR3 spans 13 residues. Trimming left V 2 bases short and J 8 bases short, with 10 bases between. Looked up from germline, CDR1 is SGDLS and CDR2 is YYNGEE. In DNA form, the CDR3 reads TGTGCCAGCAGCGTGGGGGAAGGGGAAAAACTGTTTTTT. Translating it yields CASSVGEGEKLFF.

The chain couples TRBV30 to TRBJ1-1, with D maybe TRBD1 (6 bases). Between the trimmed V and J ends, which lost 3 bases and 0 bases, there was a span of 8 bases. The length of the CDR3 is 13 residues. Germline lookup yields CDR1 GTSNPN and CDR2 SVGIG (reference sequence). CDR3 coding DNA: TGTGCCTGGAGGACAGGCCTGAACACTGAAGCTTTCTTT. Translating it yields CAWRTGLNTEAFF.

The chain links TRBV29-1 to TRBJ2-7; D gene ambiguous. CDR1 is SQVTM, CDR2 ANQGSEA, per germline. Trimming cost V 4 bases and J 2 bases, with 12 bases left between them. The CDR3 spans 13 residues. CDR3 sequence reads: CSVGRPPTYEQYF. In DNA form, the CDR3 reads TGCAGCGTTGGTCGCCCACCAACCTACGAGCAGTACTTC.

V and J are TRBV21-1 and TRBJ1-5; the D call in the table, TRBD1, was not verified against the DNA. TRBV21-1 is a listed pseudogene. The CDR3 is 19 amino acids. The CDR3 DNA reads as TGTGCCAGCAGCACAACCCCGGGACAGGGGGCAGTTAGCAATCAGCCCCAGCATTTT. Encoded protein: CASSTTPGQGAVSNQPQHF.

The chain couples TRBV7-9 to TRBJ2-1, with D perhaps TRBD1 (5 bases). Trimming removed 3 bases from V and 6 bases from J, with 9 bases in between. The germline CDR1 and CDR2 sequences are SEHNR and FQNEAQ (reference sequence). The CDR3 loop spans 13 amino acids. The CDR3 DNA sequence: TGTGCCAGCAGCTTTGGTGGGGCCAATGAGCAGTTCTTC. This gives the protein CASSFGGANEQFF.

The chain is built from TRBV10-3 and TRBJ2-2; 7 nucleotides line up with TRBD1. The length of the CDR3 is 15 residues. Germline V CDR1 and CDR2: ENHRY, SYGVKD. V dropped 7 bases and J dropped 1; count of bases not matched to a gene: 6. The chain's CDR3 is CAIKTGTENTGELFF. The CDR3, as DNA: TGTGCCATCAAAACCGGGACAGAGAACACCGGGGAGCTGTTTTTT.

The CDR3 nucleotides are TGTGCCTGGAAAGGACGGGACTATGGCTACACCTTC. It translates to CAWKGRDYGYTF. The rearrangement uses TRBV30 and TRBJ1-2; D ambiguous. Trimming removed 4 bases at V and 3 bases at J, with 9 bases between. Germline V gene lookup returns CDR1 GTSNPN and CDR2 SVGIG (reference sequence). The CDR3 extends over 12 amino acids.

The table lists this clone with a count of one. CDR3 protein: CASSQDGVRALHF. CDR3 coding DNA: TGCGCCAGCAGCCAAGACGGGGTGAGGGCCCTCCACTTT. This sequence joins TRBV4-3 and TRBJ1-6; D is uncertain. The CDR3 sequence is 13 residues long. V was shortened by 0 bases and J by 14 bases, with 11 bases between the two germline ends. The germline CDR1 and CDR2 sequences are LGHNA and YSLEER.

The genes are TRBV7-9 and TRBJ2-3; D remains ambiguous. V lost 5 bases and J 5 bases, leaving 8 bases between the germline ends. The CDR3 has 12 amino acids. In germline, CDR1 is SEHNR, CDR2 FQNEAQ (reference sequence). The CDR3: CASSRLRDTQYF. The CDR3, as DNA: TGTGCCAGCAGCCGCCTACGAGATACGCAGTATTTT.

The genes are TRBV4-1 and TRBJ2-7, with D unresolved. CDR3 length: 15 amino acids. Germline lookup yields CDR1 MGHRA and CDR2 YSYEKL. The V gene lost 2 bases and the J gene lost 5 bases, with 16 bases spanning the gap. CDR3 region: CASSQPSAYLHEQYF. DNA for the CDR3: TGCGCCAGCAGCCAACCGTCCGCTTATTTGCACGAGCAGTACTTC.

V gene TRBV18 combines with J gene TRBJ2-7, with D tentatively TRBD1 or TRBD2 (5 bases each). The CDR3 sequence is 15 residues long. V shed 6 bases and J shed 1 base, with 16 bases lying between them. Per the germline V gene, CDR1 is KGHSH and CDR2 is LQKENI. CDR3 DNA: TGTGCCAGCTCGTCAACAGGTCGGGGTTCCTACGAGCAGTACTTC. Translating it yields CASSSTGRGSYEQYF. The variable domain in full, completed from reference TRBV18 and TRBJ2-7, reads NAGVMQNPRHLVRRRGQEARLRCSPMKGHSHVYWYRQLPEEGLKFMVYLQKENIIDESGMPKERFSAEFPKEGPSILRIQQVVRGDSAAYFCASSSTGRGSYEQYFGPGTRLTVT.

This sequence joins TRBV2 and TRBJ1-2; possible D gene TRBD1, 5 bases. Germline V CDR1 and CDR2: SNHLY, FYNNEI. Trimming took 4 bases from V and 2 from J, leaving 11 bases between them. The CDR3 runs to 14 residues. The CDR3 DNA follows: TGTGCCAGCAGTGGACAGAATAAGAACTATGGCTACACCTTC. Translation: CASSGQNKNYGYTF.

The rearrangement uses TRBV15 and TRBJ2-3; D is uncertain. The CDR3 consists of 15 residues. Trimming cost V 5 bases and J 1 base, with 13 bases left between them. The germline CDR1 and CDR2 sequences are LNHNV and YYDKDF (reference sequence). CDR3: CATSPRVIGTDTQYF. CDR3 bases: TGTGCCACCAGCCCCAGAGTGATTGGCACAGATACGCAGTATTTT.

The gene calls are TRBV4-3 and TRBJ1-4; D gene uncertain. Per the germline V gene, CDR1 is LGHNA and CDR2 is YSLEER. The CDR3 consists of 16 residues. V lost 1 base to trimming and J lost 1 base, with 10 bases between them. The CDR3 nucleotides are TGCGCCAGCAGCCAAGTAAAGTTCGTAACTAATGAAAAACTGTTTTTT. Protein: CASSQVKFVTNEKLFF.

J is TRBJ1-5 and V is TRBV15; D is unclear. CDR1 is LNHNV, CDR2 YYDKDF, per germline (reference sequence). The CDR3 contains 12 residues. Trimming took off 4 bases at V and 6 bases at J, with 7 bases between the two ends. The CDR3: CATSTPLQPQHF. CDR3 bases: TGTGCCACCAGCACCCCCCTTCAGCCCCAGCATTTT.